This paragraph reports one T cell receptor beta chain. The data derive from a study of shared clonotypes between healthy human individuals. Sequencing was performed with immunoSEQ multiplex PCR; in TCRdb, only in-frame clones are kept and a portion is missing. In the table there are some 1.5 million clones, approximately 97% of which are singletons. This CDR3 is 11 amino acids long. Germline CDR1 MGHDK, CDR2 SYGVNS. Trimming shortened V by 6 bases and J by 4 bases, and 4 bases separated the two germline ends. This chain links TRBV25-1 with TRBJ2-1; D is unresolved. The sample consisted of naive CD4+ T cells sorted from blood. Specified subset: CD45RA+ positively selected. The TCR was taken from a man aged 30 to 39 in good health. The CDR3 protein is CASRDYNEQFF. In nucleotides, the CDR3 is TGTGCCAGCAGAGATTACAATGAGCAGTTCTTC.